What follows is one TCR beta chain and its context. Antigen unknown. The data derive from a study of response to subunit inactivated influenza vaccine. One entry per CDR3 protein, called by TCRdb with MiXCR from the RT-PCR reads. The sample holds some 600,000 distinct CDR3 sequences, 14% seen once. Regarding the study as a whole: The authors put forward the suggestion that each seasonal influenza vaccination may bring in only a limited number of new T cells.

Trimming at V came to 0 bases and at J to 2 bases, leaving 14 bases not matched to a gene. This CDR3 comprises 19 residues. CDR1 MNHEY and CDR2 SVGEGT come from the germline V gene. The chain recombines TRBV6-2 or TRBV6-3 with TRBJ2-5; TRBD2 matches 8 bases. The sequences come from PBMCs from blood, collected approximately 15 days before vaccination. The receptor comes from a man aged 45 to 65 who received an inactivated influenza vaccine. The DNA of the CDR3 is TGTGCCAGCAGTTACTCAACAGGGACTAGTCGGCACACGCAAGAGACCCAGTACTTC. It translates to CASSYSTGTSRHTQETQYF.